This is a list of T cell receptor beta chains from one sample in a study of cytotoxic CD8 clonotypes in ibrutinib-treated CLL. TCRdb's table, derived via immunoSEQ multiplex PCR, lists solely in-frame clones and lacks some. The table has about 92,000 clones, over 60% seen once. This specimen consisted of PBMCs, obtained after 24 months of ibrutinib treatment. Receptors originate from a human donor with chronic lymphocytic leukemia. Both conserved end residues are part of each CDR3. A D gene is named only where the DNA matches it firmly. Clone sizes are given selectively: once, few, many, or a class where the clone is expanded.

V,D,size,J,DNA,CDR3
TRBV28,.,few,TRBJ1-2,TGTGCCAGCAGTTCCCGCCGGGGGGCCTCGATCTACTATGGCTACACCTTC,CASSSRRGASIYYGYTF
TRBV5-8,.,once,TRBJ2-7,TGTGCCAGCAGCTTGGTTGGGGGGCAGTACTTC,CASSLVGGQYF
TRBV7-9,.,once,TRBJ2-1,TGTGCCAGCTGGGGGGCAGGCACTGTAAAGCAGTTCTTC,CASWGAGTVKQFF
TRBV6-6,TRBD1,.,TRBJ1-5,TGTGCCAGCAGTTACTCGAATCAGGGGGGTCAGCCCCAGCATTTT,CASSYSNQGGQPQHF
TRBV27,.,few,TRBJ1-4,TGTGCCAGCAGTTCCCAGACCGTAGACACTGGTGAAAAACTGTTTTTT,CASSSQTVDTGEKLFF
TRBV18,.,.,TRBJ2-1,TGTGCCAGCTCACCTACACAGAGCTCCTACAATGAGCAGTTCTTC,CASSPTQSSYNEQFF
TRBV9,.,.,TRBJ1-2,TGTGCCAGCAGCCCCACATATGGGACCTATGGCTACACCTTC,CASSPTYGTYGYTF
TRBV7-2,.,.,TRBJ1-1,TGTGCCAGCAGCTTATCCCACGGGAACACTGAAGCTTTCTTT,CASSLSHGNTEAFF
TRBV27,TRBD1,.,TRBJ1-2,TGTGCCAGCAGTTCTTGGGACAGTCATGGCTACACCTTC,CASSSWDSHGYTF
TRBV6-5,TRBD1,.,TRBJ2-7,TGTGCCAGCAGTTACGGACAGGGTTCCGAGCAGTACTTC,CASSYGQGSEQYF
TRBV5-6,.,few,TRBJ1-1,TGTGCCAGCAGCCCCGGGGGAAGGGCACATCTGAACACTGAAGCTTTCTTT,CASSPGGRAHLNTEAFF
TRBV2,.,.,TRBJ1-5,TGTGCCAGCAGTGTCTCCCCCAATCAGCCCCAGCATTTT,CASSVSPNQPQHF
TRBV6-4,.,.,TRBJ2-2,TGTGCCAGCACCAACCATAAAACCGGGGAGCTGTTTTTT,CASTNHKTGELFF
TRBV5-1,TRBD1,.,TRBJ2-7,TGCGCCAGCAGCGTGACAGGGCTGACCTACGAGCAGTACTTC,CASSVTGLTYEQYF
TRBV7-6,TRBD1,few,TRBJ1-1,TGTGCCAGCAGCCCAGGGGGGTTTAACACTGAAGCTTTCTTT,CASSPGGFNTEAFF
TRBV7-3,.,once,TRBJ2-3,TGTGCCAGCAGCTTAAGCGCCAAAGGGAGCACAGATACGCAGTATTTT,CASSLSAKGSTDTQYF
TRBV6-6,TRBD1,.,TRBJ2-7,TGTGCCAGCAGTCATAGACAGGGTCACGAGCAGTACTTC,CASSHRQGHEQYF
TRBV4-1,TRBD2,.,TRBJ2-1,TGCGCCAGCAGCCAATCAGCATTAGCGGGTCTTAGCTCCTACAATGAGCAGTTCTTC,CASSQSALAGLSSYNEQFF
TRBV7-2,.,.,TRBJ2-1,TGTGCCAGCAGCCCCCAAGGAGGGGTACATAATGAGCAGTTCTTC,CASSPQGGVHNEQFF
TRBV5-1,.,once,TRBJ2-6,TGCGCCAGCAGCTTCAGTCGACAGAGCTCTGGGGCCAACGTCCTGACTTTC,CASSFSRQSSGANVLTF
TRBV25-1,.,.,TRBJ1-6,TGTGCCAGCAGGGAAGGGGGGGCCTATAATTCACCCCTCCACTTT,CASREGGAYNSPLHF
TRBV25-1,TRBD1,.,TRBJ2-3,TGTGCCAGCAGTGAAGGGTACAGGGGGCGGACAGATACGCAGTATTTT,CASSEGYRGRTDTQYF
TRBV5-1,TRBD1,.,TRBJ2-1,TGCGCCAGCAGCTCCGCCGGGACAGGGGGTTCGGTCTCCTACAATGAGCAGTTCTTC,CASSSAGTGGSVSYNEQFF
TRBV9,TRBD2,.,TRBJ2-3,TGTGCCAGCAGCGAGGCTCTTAGCGGGAGAGGAACAGATACGCAGTATTTT,CASSEALSGRGTDTQYF
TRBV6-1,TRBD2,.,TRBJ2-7,TGTGCCAGCAGTCTAGCGGGCCCCTACGAGCAGTACTTC,CASSLAGPYEQYF
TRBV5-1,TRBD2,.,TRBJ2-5,TGCGCCAGCAGCCCTTTAGCGGGGACCCAAGAGACCCAGTACTTC,CASSPLAGTQETQYF
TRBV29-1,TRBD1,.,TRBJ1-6,TGCAGCGCCCGGGGGACAGATGTTTCACCCCTCCACTTT,CSARGTDVSPLHF
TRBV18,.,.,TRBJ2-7,TGTGCCAGCTCACCCTACAGGGAATCCTACGAGCAGTACTTC,CASSPYRESYEQYF
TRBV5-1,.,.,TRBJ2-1,TGCGCCAGCAGCTTGGCCCTTAATGAGCAGTTCTTC,CASSLALNEQFF
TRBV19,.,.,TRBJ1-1,TGTGCCAGTACCTATAGCAGAAGAATGAACACTGAAGCTTTCTTT,CASTYSRRMNTEAFF
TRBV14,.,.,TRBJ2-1,TGTGCCAGCAGCCAATACGGGGGGCGAGACAATGAGCAGTTCTTC,CASSQYGGRDNEQFF
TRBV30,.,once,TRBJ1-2,TGTGCCTGGGCTCCGGGGTCAGGGCAATCTGGAGGCTACACCTTC,CAWAPGSGQSGGYTF
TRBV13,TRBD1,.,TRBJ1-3,TGTGCCAGCAGCTCAGAGACAGGGGGAAACACCATATATTTT,CASSSETGGNTIYF
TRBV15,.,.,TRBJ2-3,TGTGCCACCAGCAGAGATGGGGGGAGCACAGATACGCAGTATTTT,CATSRDGGSTDTQYF
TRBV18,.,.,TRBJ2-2,TGTGCCAGCTCCCTCTCGGAAGTAAGGTTCGCCGGGGAGCTGTTTTTT,CASSLSEVRFAGELFF
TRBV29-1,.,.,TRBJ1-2,TGCAGCGCCAGCCGGGACTTCTATGGCTACACCTTC,CSASRDFYGYTF
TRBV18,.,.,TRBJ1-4,TGTGCCAGCTCAGCCGGGCTAAGTGAAAAACTGTTTTTT,CASSAGLSEKLFF
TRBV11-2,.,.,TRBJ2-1,TGTGCCAGCAGCTTAGCTAGAGGAGGGAGGAATGAGCAGTTCTTC,CASSLARGGRNEQFF
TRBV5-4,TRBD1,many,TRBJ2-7,TGTGCCAGCAGCCGGGGACAGGGCTACGAGCAGTACTTC,CASSRGQGYEQYF
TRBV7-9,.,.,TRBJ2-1,TGTGCCAGCAGCTTAGAGGGTATCAGTGAGCAGTTCTTC,CASSLEGISEQFF
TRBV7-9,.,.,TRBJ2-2,TGTGCCAGCAGCTTAGAATTGGACACCGGGGAGCTGTTTTTT,CASSLELDTGELFF
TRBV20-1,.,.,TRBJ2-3,TGCAGTGTCGTCAAGGCGGATACGCAGTATTTT,CSVVKADTQYF
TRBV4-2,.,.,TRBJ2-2,TGTGCCAGCAGCCTCCATTTTCGGAGTCCGAACACCGGGGAGCTGTTTTTT,CASSLHFRSPNTGELFF
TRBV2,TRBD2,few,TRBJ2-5,TGTGCCAGCAGTACTAGCGTTCAAGAGACCCAGTACTTC,CASSTSVQETQYF
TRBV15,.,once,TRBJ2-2,TGTGCCACCAGCAGTAATCTAGGGGGGAGCACCGGGGAGCTGTTTTTT,CATSSNLGGSTGELFF
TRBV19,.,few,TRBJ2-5,TGTGCCAGTAGCGAAACAGGGAGAGAGACCCAGTACTTC,CASSETGRETQYF
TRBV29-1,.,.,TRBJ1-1,TGCAGCGGATTGGGGGGTGAAGCTTTCTTT,CSGLGGEAFF
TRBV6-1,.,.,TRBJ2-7,TGTGCCAGCAGCTATAGCTCTGGGGAGCAGTACTTC,CASSYSSGEQYF
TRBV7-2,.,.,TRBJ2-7,TGTGCCAGCAGCTTTGACCCCCCGACGGAGTCCTACGAGCAGTACTTC,CASSFDPPTESYEQYF
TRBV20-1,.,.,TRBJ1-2,TGCAGTGCCAACCCCGATTATGGCTACACCTTC,CSANPDYGYTF